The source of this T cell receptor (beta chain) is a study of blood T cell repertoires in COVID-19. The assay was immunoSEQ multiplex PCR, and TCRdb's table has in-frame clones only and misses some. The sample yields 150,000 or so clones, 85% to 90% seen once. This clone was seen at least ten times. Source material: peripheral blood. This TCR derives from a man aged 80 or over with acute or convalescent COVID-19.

CDR3 region: CAWCPGTGFGNTIYF. CDR3 nucleotides: TGTGCCTGGTGTCCCGGGACAGGATTTGGAAACACCATATATTTT. The V call is TRBV30, the J call TRBJ1-3; 8 bases map to TRBD1. CDR1 GTSNPN and CDR2 SVGIG come from the germline V gene (reference sequence). This CDR3 region has 15 residues. The junction had 9 bases not matched to a gene; V was cut back by 5 bases and J by 3 bases. The full variable domain, its missing parts supplied by reference TRBV30 and TRBJ1-3, is SQTIHQWPATLVQPVGSPLSLECTVEGTSNPNLYWYRQAAGRGLQLLFYSVGIGQISSEVPQNLSASRPQDRQFILSSKKLLLSDSGFYLCAWCPGTGFGNTIYFGEGSWLTVV.